This T cell receptor beta chain was obtained from a study of blood T cell repertoires in COVID-19. Authors' methods: Amplifying reference gene primers gave estimates of nucleated cell counts. The method was immunoSEQ multiplex PCR; TCRdb's version includes in-frame clones alone and lacks a portion of them. The V and J calls and clone size are taken from that table; D and trimming were inferred from the DNA. The sample gives over 25,000 clones, around 90% of which show up once; 3.5% is in the top ten. CDR1 SGHTA and CDR2 FQGNSA come from the germline V gene. The CDR3 has 14 residues. V was clipped by 5 bases and J by 0 bases, with 10 bases between them.

This sequence was found in a human donor in a cohort sampled during active COVID-19. The sequenced sample was peripheral blood. The chain joins TRBV7-2 to TRBJ2-5; D is unclear. In DNA form, the CDR3 reads TGTGCCAGCAGCCTGCAGATGTACCAAGAGACCCAGTACTTC. This translates into CASSLQMYQETQYF.